The 3 T cell receptor beta chains reported below all come from one sample, sequenced in a study of identical twins. In TCRdb, the 5' RACE reads were re-called with MiXCR into one record per CDR3 protein. This table holds approximately 690,000 distinct CDR3 sequences, roughly 6% found once. Sequencing was done on a sample of naive T cells sorted from blood. The receptors were sampled from a man aged 18-30 years in good health.

This clonotype occurred a few times. The CDR3 sequence is CASSTRLAGPGGEQFF. CDR3 nucleotides: TGTGCCAGCAGCACAAGACTAGCGGGACCGGGTGGTGAGCAGTTCTTC. The chain recombines TRBV4-2 with TRBJ2-1; 11 positions match TRBD2. J gave up 9 bases and V 5 bases, and 12 bases lay outside the gene matches. The CDR3 extends over 16 amino acids. Germline V gene lookup returns CDR1 LGHNA and CDR2 YNFKEQ.

This clonotype appeared many times. V gene TRBV25-1 combines with J gene TRBJ2-1; 11 nucleotides align to TRBD2. V dropped 3 bases and J dropped 4; count of bases not matched to a gene: 5. Germline V lookup: CDR1 MGHDK, CDR2 SYGVNS. The CDR3 consists of 16 residues. As DNA, the CDR3 is TGTGCCAGCAGTGATTCTAGCGGGAGGACATACAATGAGCAGTTCTTC. Translating it yields CASSDSSGRTYNEQFF.

This clonotype was observed many times. This chain links TRBV20-1 with TRBJ2-7, with TRBD2 matching over 8 bases. The CDR3 runs to 18 residues. With 2 bases clipped from V and 4 bases from J, the junction kept 19 bases outside the gene matches. Germline-derived CDR1 and CDR2 are DFQATT and SNEGSKA (reference sequence). The CDR3 DNA is TGCAGTGCTAGATCCTCAACCGTTGTGGGGACTAGAGTTTACGAGCAGTACTTC. Translated, it gives CSARSSTVVGTRVYEQYF.